A selection of T cell receptor beta chains follows, all from one sample in a study of patients and donors after allogeneic stem cell transplantation. TCRdb passed the RT-PCR reads through MiXCR, listing each CDR3 protein once. This table has 190,000 or so distinct CDR3 sequences, less than 45% appearing once. Sequencing was performed on blood, either unsorted or a sorted T cell fraction (not recorded which). These receptors were taken from a human donor who was either an allogeneic HSCT recipient or a stem cell or donor lymphocyte infusion donor (not recorded which). It is not recorded whose cells these are; they may come from a transplant donor. CDR3s include the opening cysteine and the closing phenylalanine or tryptophan. A D gene is named only where the DNA matches it firmly. Only some rows state a clone size, as once, few, many or a class for expanded clones.

>TRBV2|few|TRBJ1-3|.
TGTGCCAGCAGTGAGTCATCCTATACTGGAAACACCATATATTTT
CASSESSYTGNTIYF
>TRBV5-1|.|TRBJ1-6|.
TGCGCCAGCAGCACCGGACCCCGGGACACTTATAATTCACCCCTCCACTTT
CASSTGPRDTYNSPLHF
>TRBV6-6|.|TRBJ2-5|TRBD1
TGTGCCAGCTCTCGGGACAGCAGGAACCTCCAAGAGACCCAGTACTTC
CASSRDSRNLQETQYF
>TRBV7-2|.|TRBJ1-1|TRBD1
TGTGCCAGCAGCTTAGGACAGGGGGCTATGAACACTGAAGCTTTCTTT
CASSLGQGAMNTEAFF
>TRBV6-5|few|TRBJ1-1|.
TGTGCCACGTTCAGGGTTACGGGGAACACTGAAGCTTTCTTT
CATFRVTGNTEAFF
>TRBV2|many|TRBJ1-2|TRBD1
TGTGCCAGCAGTGAAGCAAGACAGGGTTCTGGCTATGGCTACACCTTC
CASSEARQGSGYGYTF
>TRBV21-1|.|TRBJ2-1|.
TGTGCCAGCAGCAAACACCGAACAGGAGTATACAATGAGCAGTTCTTC
CASSKHRTGVYNEQFF
>TRBV5-1|.|TRBJ1-1|TRBD1
TGCGCCAGCAGCTTGTCAACAGGGGGCTATGTTGAAGCTTTCTTT
CASSLSTGGYVEAFF
>TRBV10-3|few|TRBJ2-1|.
TGTGCCATCAGTGAAACCCCTAGCGCTGGCTCCTACAATGAGCAGTTCTTC
CAISETPSAGSYNEQFF
>TRBV6-5|.|TRBJ1-1|TRBD1
TGTGCCAGCAATCTTAGGACAGGCCTGGGGAACACTGAAGCTTTCTTT
CASNLRTGLGNTEAFF
>TRBV4-2|few|TRBJ2-7|TRBD2
TGTGCCAGCAGTGAGGGACTAGCGGGAGGTTACGAGCAGTACTTC
CASSEGLAGGYEQYF
>TRBV11-2|.|TRBJ1-1|.
TGTGCCAGCAGCTTAGAAAGGGTGACTGAAGCTATCTTT
CASSLERVTEAIF
>TRBV10-3|.|TRBJ1-1|TRBD1
TGTGCCATCAGTGAGATTACTCCGGGACAGGGGGAAGCTTTCTTT
CAISEITPGQGEAFF